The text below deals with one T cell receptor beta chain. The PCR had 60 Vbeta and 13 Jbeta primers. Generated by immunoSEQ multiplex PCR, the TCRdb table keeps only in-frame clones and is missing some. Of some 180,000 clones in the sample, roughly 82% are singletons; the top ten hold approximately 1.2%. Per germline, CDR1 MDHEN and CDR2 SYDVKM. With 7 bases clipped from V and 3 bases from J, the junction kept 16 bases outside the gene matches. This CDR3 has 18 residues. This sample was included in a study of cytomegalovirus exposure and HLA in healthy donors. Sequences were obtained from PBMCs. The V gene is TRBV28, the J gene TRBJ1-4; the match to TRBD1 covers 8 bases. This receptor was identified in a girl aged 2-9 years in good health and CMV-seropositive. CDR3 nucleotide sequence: TGTGCCAGCATGTTTGTCCGGGACAGGTACCTGGCTAATGAAAAACTGTTTTTT. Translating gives CASMFVRDRYLANEKLFF.